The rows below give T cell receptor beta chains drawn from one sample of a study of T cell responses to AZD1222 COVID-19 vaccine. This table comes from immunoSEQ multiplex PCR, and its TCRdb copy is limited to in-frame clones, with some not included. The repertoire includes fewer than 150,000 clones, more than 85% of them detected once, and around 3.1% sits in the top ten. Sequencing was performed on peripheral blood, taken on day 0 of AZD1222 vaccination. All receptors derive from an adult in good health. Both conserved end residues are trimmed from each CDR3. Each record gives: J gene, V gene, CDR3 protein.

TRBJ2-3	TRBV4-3	ASSQDHLAGVPDTQY
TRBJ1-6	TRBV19	ASSNSANSPLH
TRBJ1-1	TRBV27	ASSFIYPYIGGRYMNTEAF
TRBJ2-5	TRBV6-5	ASRGAPETQY
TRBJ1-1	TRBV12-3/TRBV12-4	ASSEQGGTEAF
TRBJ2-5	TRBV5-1	ASSLRSLETQY
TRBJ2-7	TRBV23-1	ASNPRGLCPLQY
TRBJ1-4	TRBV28	ASSRQGATNEKLF
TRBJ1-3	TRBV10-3	AMLLWAYGNTIY
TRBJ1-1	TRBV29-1	SSTGGQLNTEAF
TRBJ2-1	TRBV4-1	ASSQDPFNLYNEQF
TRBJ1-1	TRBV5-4	ASSLSRQQNTEAF
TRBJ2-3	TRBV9	ASSVRGRGTDTQY
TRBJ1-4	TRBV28	ASRKEGGATNEKLF